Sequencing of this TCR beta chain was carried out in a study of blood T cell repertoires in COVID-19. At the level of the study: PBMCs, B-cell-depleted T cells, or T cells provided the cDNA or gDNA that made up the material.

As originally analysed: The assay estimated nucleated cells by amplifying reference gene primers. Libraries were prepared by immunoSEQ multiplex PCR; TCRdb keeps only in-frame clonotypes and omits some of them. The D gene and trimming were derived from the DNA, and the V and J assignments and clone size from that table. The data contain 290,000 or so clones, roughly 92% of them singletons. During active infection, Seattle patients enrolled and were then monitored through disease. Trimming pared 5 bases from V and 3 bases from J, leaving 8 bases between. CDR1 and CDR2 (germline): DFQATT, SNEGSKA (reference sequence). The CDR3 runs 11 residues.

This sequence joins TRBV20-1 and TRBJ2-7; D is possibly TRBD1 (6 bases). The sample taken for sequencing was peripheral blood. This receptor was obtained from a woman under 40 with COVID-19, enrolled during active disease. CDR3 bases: TGCAGTGCTCAACAGGGCTACGAGCAGTACTTC. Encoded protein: CSAQQGYEQYF.